These T cell receptor beta chains were read from a single sample in a study of CD8+ T cells in alopecia areata. The protocol was immunoSEQ multiplex PCR, while the TCRdb copy is restricted to in-frame clones and leaves out a portion. The sample has 250,000 or so clones, about two thirds seen once. Sequenced material: CD4+ T cells sorted from blood, taken at week 0. The receptors were gathered from a human donor with alopecia areata. Each CDR3 is given without its conserved first and last residue.

j_gene: TRBJ2-3
v_gene: TRBV11-2
CDR3aa: ASSPGGSTDTQY

j_gene: TRBJ1-1
v_gene: TRBV5-5
CDR3aa: ASSLDLPTEAF

j_gene: TRBJ2-5
v_gene: TRBV29-1
CDR3aa: SVDRGKETQY

j_gene: TRBJ2-2
v_gene: TRBV29-1
CDR3aa: SVVATGTEITGELF

j_gene: TRBJ1-1
v_gene: TRBV2
CDR3aa: ASSLLTGSNTEAF

j_gene: TRBJ1-1
v_gene: TRBV7-6
CDR3aa: ASSPMRQLTEAF

j_gene: TRBJ2-1
v_gene: TRBV5-1
CDR3aa: ASSGAGGYNEQF

j_gene: TRBJ2-5
v_gene: TRBV29-1
CDR3aa: SVAGGRGSHETQY

j_gene: TRBJ1-1
v_gene: TRBV7-8
CDR3aa: ASSALTANTEAF

j_gene: TRBJ1-4
v_gene: TRBV30
CDR3aa: AWGARENEKLF

j_gene: TRBJ2-7
v_gene: TRBV5-1
CDR3aa: ASSRDSTDEQY

j_gene: TRBJ2-1
v_gene: TRBV27
CDR3aa: ASSPGIPTNNEQF

j_gene: TRBJ2-2
v_gene: TRBV2
CDR3aa: ASTNRVTGELF

j_gene: TRBJ2-7
v_gene: TRBV19
CDR3aa: ASHNEQGEGFYEQY

j_gene: TRBJ1-1
v_gene: TRBV29-1
CDR3aa: SVDRHNTEAF

j_gene: TRBJ1-4
v_gene: TRBV29-1
CDR3aa: SVAEQGAEKLF

j_gene: TRBJ2-5
v_gene: TRBV5-1
CDR3aa: ASSLDPLMDRETQY

j_gene: TRBJ2-6
v_gene: TRBV7-9
CDR3aa: ASSIDSGANVLT

j_gene: TRBJ2-5
v_gene: TRBV11-1
CDR3aa: ASSTRLAEETQY

j_gene: TRBJ2-3
v_gene: TRBV7-2
CDR3aa: ASSLGRYTQY

j_gene: TRBJ1-1
v_gene: TRBV29-1
CDR3aa: SVAGQSTTEAF

j_gene: TRBJ2-6
v_gene: TRBV2
CDR3aa: ASRRQGTDGANVLT

j_gene: TRBJ1-6
v_gene: TRBV27
CDR3aa: ASSPPHRGGSPLH

j_gene: TRBJ1-2
v_gene: TRBV10-3
CDR3aa: AISTSSGGYT

j_gene: TRBJ2-1
v_gene: TRBV5-1
CDR3aa: ASSLGSRGSYNEQF

j_gene: TRBJ1-3
v_gene: TRBV2
CDR3aa: ASSSDSASGNTIY

j_gene: TRBJ2-3
v_gene: TRBV30
CDR3aa: AWIPPTSGGTDTQY

j_gene: TRBJ2-1
v_gene: TRBV29-1
CDR3aa: SVSYNEQF